The rows below give T cell receptor beta chains drawn from one sample of a study of T cell responses to AZD1222 COVID-19 vaccine. TCRdb keeps only in-frame clones here, not all; method: immunoSEQ multiplex PCR. The table lists some 110,000 clones, roughly nine tenths of them singletons, with about 4.9% in the top ten. Specimen: peripheral blood, collected on day 0 of AZD1222 vaccination. The receptors were gathered from an adult in good health. Each CDR3 is given without its conserved first and last residue.

v_call,j_call,cdr3_aa
TRBV3-1/TRBV3-2,TRBJ1-5,ASSQDPTGIRNQPQH
TRBV15,TRBJ1-1,ATSASPGQSEAF
TRBV2,TRBJ2-7,ASSFFHLAYEQY
TRBV9,TRBJ1-1,ASSVGAGNTEAF
TRBV5-1,TRBJ1-4,ASSSKTGHFATNEKLF
TRBV13,TRBJ1-1,ASSSYDNTEAF
TRBV10-1,TRBJ2-1,ASSDGASGTQQF
TRBV21-1,TRBJ1-2,ASSIFRGDRYYGYT
TRBV3-1/TRBV3-2,TRBJ1-5,ASSQNSQPQH
TRBV4-3,TRBJ1-1,ASSQVQGITEAF
TRBV7-9,TRBJ1-1,ASSPQGGHTEAF
TRBV3-1/TRBV3-2,TRBJ2-3,ASSLGTSGGSTDTQY
TRBV7-3,TRBJ1-2,ASSLGGNYGYT
TRBV19,TRBJ2-4,ASSHRQGNIQY
TRBV14,TRBJ1-5,ASSQTGNQPQH
TRBV18,TRBJ2-5,ASSQIAGGGETQY
TRBV27,TRBJ1-5,ASSLYRNQPQH
TRBV3-1/TRBV3-2,TRBJ2-7,ASTFGQRLYEQY
TRBV18,TRBJ1-1,ASSRGHGENTEAF
TRBV6-5,TRBJ2-1,ASSPRQGAYNEQF
TRBV12-3/TRBV12-4,TRBJ2-3,ASRVGDTQY
TRBV7-9,TRBJ2-7,ASSSQRTGKLPYEQY
TRBV4-3,TRBJ2-1,ASSQDRGLGNEQF
TRBV18,TRBJ2-7,ASSPPSGTYEQY
TRBV2,TRBJ1-4,ASSEVGRGEKLF
TRBV10-1,TRBJ2-5,ASSEGAVGTQY
TRBV7-9,TRBJ1-1,AVYMGSLDTEAF
TRBV7-3,TRBJ2-3,ASSLLAGARPDTQY
TRBV28,TRBJ2-5,ASSLSASGQETQY
TRBV3-1/TRBV3-2,TRBJ2-7,ASSQMGDTEQY
TRBV6-6,TRBJ2-7,ASSYPSSGRAYEQY
TRBV14,TRBJ2-1,ASSQGLEGGQF
TRBV13,TRBJ1-1,ASSSLFTGRTEAF
TRBV27,TRBJ1-1,ASSLEEGPRAEAF
TRBV16,TRBJ1-6,ASSQRDRNSPLH
TRBV7-9,TRBJ1-4,ASSLDWGPNEKLF
TRBV19,TRBJ2-7,ASSIGVYYEQY
TRBV11-2,TRBJ1-1,ASSPHVMNTEAF
TRBV27,TRBJ2-5,ASSRREGPRETQY
TRBV2,TRBJ1-6,ASSEQTGTNSPLH
TRBV29-1,TRBJ1-2,SVVSVDRVAGYT
TRBV13,TRBJ1-1,ASSFRTADTEAF
TRBV6-5,TRBJ1-4,ASSYGQGGYEKLF